This T cell receptor beta chain is drawn from a study of naive and memory T cell subsets. Study outcomes and limitations: Over 95% of naive TCR sequences appeared only once after error correction, unlike memory subsets.

An equimolar mix of two oligonucleotides served as the beta constant-region primer for TRBC1 and TRBC2. Four rounds of PCR amplified the ligated cDNA using nested alpha and beta constant-region primers plus SP2. The cDNA 3' end received a ligated single-stranded oligonucleotide carrying the SP2 primer and a 12-nucleotide UMI. TCRdb independently ran MiXCR on the UMI-ligation and nested PCR reads; one entry per CDR3 protein. Among around 130,000 distinct CDR3 sequences listed, over 30% were seen once. Comments on this clonotype: Its antigen is unidentified.

The TCR sequence derives from a human donor in good health. The sample taken for sequencing was central memory CD4+ T cells from blood.

The CDR3 nucleotides are TGTGCCAGCTCACCACCGGGGACAGCCACAATACTAGCCAAAAACATTCAGTACTTC. It yields the protein CASSPPGTATILAKNIQYF. V gene TRBV18 combines with J gene TRBJ2-4; 7 nucleotides align to TRBD1. The V gene's germline CDR1 is KGHSH and CDR2 LQKENI. This CDR3 region has 19 residues. V lost 0 bases and J lost 0; bases outside the gene matches: 11.